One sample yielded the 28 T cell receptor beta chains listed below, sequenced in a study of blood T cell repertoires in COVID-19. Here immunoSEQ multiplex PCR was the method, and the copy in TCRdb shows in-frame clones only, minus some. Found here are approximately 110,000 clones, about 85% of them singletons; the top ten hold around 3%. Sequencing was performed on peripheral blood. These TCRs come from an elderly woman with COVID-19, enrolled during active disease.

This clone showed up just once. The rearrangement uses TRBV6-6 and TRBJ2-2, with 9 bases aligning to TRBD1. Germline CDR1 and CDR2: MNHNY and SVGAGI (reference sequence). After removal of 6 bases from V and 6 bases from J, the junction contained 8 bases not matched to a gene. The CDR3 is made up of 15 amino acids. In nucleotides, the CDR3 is TGTGCCAGCAGCAGGGGACAGGGTCGTTCCGGGGAGCTGTTTTTT. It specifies CASSRGQGRSGELFF.

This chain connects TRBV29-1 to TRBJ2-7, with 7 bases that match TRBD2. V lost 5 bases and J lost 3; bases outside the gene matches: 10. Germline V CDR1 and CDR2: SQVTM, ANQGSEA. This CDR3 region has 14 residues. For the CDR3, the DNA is TGCAGCGTTCCCCTAGCGGAGAAATTCTACGAGCAGTACTTC. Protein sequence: CSVPLAEKFYEQYF.

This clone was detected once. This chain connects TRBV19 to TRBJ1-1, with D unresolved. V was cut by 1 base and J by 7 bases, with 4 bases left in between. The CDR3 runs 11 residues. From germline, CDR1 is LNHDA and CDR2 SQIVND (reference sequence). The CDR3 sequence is CASSIVGEAFF. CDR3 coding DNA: TGTGCCAGTAGTATAGTCGGTGAAGCTTTCTTT.

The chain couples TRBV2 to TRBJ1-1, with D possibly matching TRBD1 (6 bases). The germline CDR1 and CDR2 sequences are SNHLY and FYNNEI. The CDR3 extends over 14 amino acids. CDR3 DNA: TGTGCGACCGCCGAGGGGGGGAGGTTCACTGAAGCTTTCTTT. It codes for CATAEGGRFTEAFF.

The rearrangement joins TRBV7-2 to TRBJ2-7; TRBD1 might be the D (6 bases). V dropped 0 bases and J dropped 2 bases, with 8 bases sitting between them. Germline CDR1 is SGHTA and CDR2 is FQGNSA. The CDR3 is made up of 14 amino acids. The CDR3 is CASSLAPGAYEQYF. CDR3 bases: TGTGCCAGCAGCTTAGCGCCAGGGGCCTACGAGCAGTACTTC.

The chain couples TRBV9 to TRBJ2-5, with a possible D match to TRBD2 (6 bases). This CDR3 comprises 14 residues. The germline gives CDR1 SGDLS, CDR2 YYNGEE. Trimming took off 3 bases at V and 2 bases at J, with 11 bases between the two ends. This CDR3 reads CASSESGGQETQYF. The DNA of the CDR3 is TGTGCCAGCAGCGAATCTGGGGGGCAAGAGACCCAGTACTTC.

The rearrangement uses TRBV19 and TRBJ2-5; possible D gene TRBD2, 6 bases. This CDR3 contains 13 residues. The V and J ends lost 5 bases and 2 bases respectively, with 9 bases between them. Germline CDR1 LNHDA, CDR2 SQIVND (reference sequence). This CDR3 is CASSSSVQETQYF. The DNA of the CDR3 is TGTGCCAGTAGTTCTAGCGTACAAGAGACCCAGTACTTC. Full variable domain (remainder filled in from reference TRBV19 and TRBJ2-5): DGGITQSPKYLFRKEGQNVTLSCEQNLNHDAMYWYRQDPGQGLRLIYYSQIVNDFQKGDIAEGYSVSREKKESFPLTVTSAQKNPTAFYLCASSSSVQETQYFGPGTRLLVL.

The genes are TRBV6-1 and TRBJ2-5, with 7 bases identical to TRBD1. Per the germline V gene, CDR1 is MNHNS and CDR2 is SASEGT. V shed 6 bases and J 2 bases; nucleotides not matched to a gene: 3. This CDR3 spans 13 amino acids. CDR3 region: CASRRGLQETQYF. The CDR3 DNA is TGTGCCAGCAGGAGGGGGCTACAAGAGACCCAGTACTTC.

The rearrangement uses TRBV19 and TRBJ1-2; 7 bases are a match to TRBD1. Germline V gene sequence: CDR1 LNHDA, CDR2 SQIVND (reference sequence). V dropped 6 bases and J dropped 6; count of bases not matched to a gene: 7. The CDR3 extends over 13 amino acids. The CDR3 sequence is CASSVGTAHGYTF. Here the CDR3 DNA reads TGTGCCAGTAGCGTCGGGACAGCACATGGCTACACCTTC. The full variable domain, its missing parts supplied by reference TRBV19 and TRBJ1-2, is DGGITQSPKYLFRKEGQNVTLSCEQNLNHDAMYWYRQDPGQGLRLIYYSQIVNDFQKGDIAEGYSVSREKKESFPLTVTSAQKNPTAFYLCASSVGTAHGYTFGSGTRLTVV.

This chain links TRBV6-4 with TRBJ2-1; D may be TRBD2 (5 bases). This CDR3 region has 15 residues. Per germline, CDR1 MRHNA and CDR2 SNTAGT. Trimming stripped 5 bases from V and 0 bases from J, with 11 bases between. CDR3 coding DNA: TGTGCCAGCAGTAGGGAGAGCAGCTCCTACAATGAGCAGTTCTTC. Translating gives CASSRESSSYNEQFF.

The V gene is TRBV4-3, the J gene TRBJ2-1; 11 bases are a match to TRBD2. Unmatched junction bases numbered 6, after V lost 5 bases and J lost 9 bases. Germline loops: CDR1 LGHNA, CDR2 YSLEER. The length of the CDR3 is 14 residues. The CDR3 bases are TGCGCCAGCAGCTTACTAGCGGGAGAAGGTGAGCAGTTCTTC. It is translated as CASSLLAGEGEQFF.

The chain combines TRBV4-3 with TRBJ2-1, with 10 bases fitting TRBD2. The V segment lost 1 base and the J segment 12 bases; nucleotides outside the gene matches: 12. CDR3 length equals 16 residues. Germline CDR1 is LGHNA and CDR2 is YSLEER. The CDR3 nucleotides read TGCGCCAGCAGCCAAGGTGTCCTAGCGGGAGTCTGGTGGCAGTTCTTC. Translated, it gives CASSQGVLAGVWWQFF.

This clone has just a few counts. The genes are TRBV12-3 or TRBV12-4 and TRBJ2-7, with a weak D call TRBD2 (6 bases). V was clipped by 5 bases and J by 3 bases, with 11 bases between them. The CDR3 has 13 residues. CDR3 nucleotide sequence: TGTGCCAGCAGTCCCAATAGCGGCTACGAGCAGTACTTC. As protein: CASSPNSGYEQYF.

The CDR3 coding sequence is TGTGCCACCAGTCTAGCGGGAGAGAATGAGCAGTTCTTC. This sequence encodes CATSLAGENEQFF. The chain joins TRBV24-1 to TRBJ2-1, with 10 bases aligning to TRBD2. V lost 6 bases, J lost 7 bases, and 2 bases stayed unmatched. Germline-derived CDR1 and CDR2 are KGHDR and SFDVKD. The length of the CDR3 is 13 residues.

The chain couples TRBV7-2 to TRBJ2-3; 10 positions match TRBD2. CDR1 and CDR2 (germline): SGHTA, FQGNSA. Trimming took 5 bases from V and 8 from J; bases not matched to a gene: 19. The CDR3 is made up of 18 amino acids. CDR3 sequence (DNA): TGTGCCAGCAGCCGCGGGACAACTACAGCGGGAGGGTTTACTACGCAGTATTTT. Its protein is CASSRGTTTAGGFTTQYF.

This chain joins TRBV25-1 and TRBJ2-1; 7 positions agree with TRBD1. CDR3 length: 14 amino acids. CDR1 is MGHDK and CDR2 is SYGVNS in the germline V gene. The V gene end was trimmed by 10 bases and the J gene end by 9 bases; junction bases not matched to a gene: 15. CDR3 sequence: CATHRQGRDGEQFF. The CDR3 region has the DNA TGTGCCACCCACCGACAGGGAAGAGACGGTGAGCAGTTCTTC.

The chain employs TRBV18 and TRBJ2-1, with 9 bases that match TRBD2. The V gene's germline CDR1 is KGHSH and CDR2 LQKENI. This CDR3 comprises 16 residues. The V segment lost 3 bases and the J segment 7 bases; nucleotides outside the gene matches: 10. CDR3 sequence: CASSPPDGLALNEQFF. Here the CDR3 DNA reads TGTGCCAGCTCACCGCCCGATGGACTAGCGTTGAATGAGCAGTTCTTC.

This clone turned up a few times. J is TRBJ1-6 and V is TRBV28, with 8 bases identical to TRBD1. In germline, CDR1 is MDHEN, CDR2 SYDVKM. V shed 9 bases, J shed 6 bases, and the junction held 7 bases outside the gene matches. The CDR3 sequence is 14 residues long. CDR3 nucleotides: TGTGCCAGTCAAACAGGGGGGCGTAATTCACCCCTCCACTTT. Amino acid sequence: CASQTGGRNSPLHF.

Here the CDR3 reads CSVAYLATRTDTQYF. CDR3 nucleotides: TGCAGCGTTGCTTACCTAGCGACACGCACAGATACGCAGTATTTT. The rearrangement uses TRBV29-1 and TRBJ2-3; tentative D call: TRBD2 (6 bases). The germline V gene has CDR1 SQVTM and CDR2 ANQGSEA. The CDR3 contains 15 residues. The V end was cut by 4 bases, the J end by 1 base, with 15 bases between.

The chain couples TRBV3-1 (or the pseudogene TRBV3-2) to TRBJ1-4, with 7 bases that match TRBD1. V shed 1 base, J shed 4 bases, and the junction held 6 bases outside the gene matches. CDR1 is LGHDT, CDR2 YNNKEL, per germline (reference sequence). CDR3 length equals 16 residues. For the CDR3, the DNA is TGTGCCAGCAGCCAAGTCGGAGGGGGCAATAATGAAAAACTGTTTTTT. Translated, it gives CASSQVGGGNNEKLFF.

CDR3 amino acids: CASSLERGEFYGYTF. In nucleotides, the CDR3 is TGTGCCAGCAGCTTAGAACGGGGGGAATTCTATGGCTACACCTTC. The chain uses TRBV11-2 and TRBJ1-2, with TRBD1 as a possible D gene (5 bases). The V and J ends lost 0 bases and 4 bases respectively, with 12 bases between them. CDR1 is SGHAT, CDR2 FQNNGV, per germline. The CDR3 sequence is 15 residues long.

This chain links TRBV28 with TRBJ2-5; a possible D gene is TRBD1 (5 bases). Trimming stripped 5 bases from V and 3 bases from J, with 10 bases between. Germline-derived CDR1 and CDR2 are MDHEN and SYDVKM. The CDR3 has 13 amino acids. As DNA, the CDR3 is TGTGCCAGCAGTCTCGGACATAAAGAGACCCAGTACTTC. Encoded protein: CASSLGHKETQYF.

The CDR3 loop is CASSRDSYTEAFF. The CDR3, as DNA: TGTGCCAGCAGCCGGGACAGCTACACTGAAGCTTTCTTT. The J gene is TRBJ1-1, the V gene TRBV7-2, with TRBD1 matching 7 bases. Looked up from germline, CDR1 is SGHTA and CDR2 is FQGNSA. CDR3 size: 13 residues. The V and J ends lost 5 bases and 3 bases, in that order; junction bases with no gene match: 3.

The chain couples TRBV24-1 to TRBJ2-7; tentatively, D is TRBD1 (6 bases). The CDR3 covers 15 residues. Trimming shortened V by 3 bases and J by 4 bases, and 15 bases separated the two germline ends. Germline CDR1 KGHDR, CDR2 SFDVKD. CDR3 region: CATSDSRQETYEQYF. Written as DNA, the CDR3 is TGTGCCACCAGTGATAGTAGACAGGAGACGTACGAGCAGTACTTC.

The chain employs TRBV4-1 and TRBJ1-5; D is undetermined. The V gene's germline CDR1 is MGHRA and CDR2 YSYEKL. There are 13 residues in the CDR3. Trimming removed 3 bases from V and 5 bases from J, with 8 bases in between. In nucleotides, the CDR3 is TGCGCCAGCAGCCAGGAGGTGCATCAGCCCCAGCATTTT. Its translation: CASSQEVHQPQHF.

CDR3: CASSVDLAGELFF. The DNA of the CDR3 is TGTGCCAGCAGCGTAGATCTGGCTGGGGAGCTGTTTTTT. This chain links TRBV9 with TRBJ2-2; D is ambiguous. CDR3 size: 13 residues. Germline values: CDR1 SGDLS, CDR2 YYNGEE. V gave up 0 bases and J gave up 8 bases, with 8 bases separating them.

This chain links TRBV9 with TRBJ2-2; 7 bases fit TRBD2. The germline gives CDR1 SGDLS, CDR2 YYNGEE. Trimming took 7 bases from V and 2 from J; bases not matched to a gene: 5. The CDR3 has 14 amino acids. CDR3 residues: CASQGGGNTGELFF. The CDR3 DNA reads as TGTGCCAGCCAGGGCGGGGGAAACACCGGGGAGCTGTTTTTT. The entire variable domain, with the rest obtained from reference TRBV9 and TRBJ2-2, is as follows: DSGVTQTPKHLITATGQRVTLRCSPRSGDLSVYWYQQSLDQGLQFLIQYYNGEERAKGNILERFSAQQFPDLHSELNLSSLELGDSALYFCASQGGGNTGELFFGEGSRLTVL.

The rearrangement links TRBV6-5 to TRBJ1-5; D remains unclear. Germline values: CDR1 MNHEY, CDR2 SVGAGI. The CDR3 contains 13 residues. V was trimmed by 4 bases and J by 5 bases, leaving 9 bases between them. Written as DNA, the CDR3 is TGTGCCAGCAGTTTCGACGGGTATCAGCCCCAGCATTTT. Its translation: CASSFDGYQPQHF.